This T cell receptor (beta chain) stems from a study of T cell repertoires in cytomegalovirus infection. Whole-study context: Alongside well-studied HLA-B-restricted CMV epitopes, recently identified HLA-C-restricted CMV epitopes were also used. Through public TCR beta signatures, both CMV infection and matching HLA type were indicated.

Study observations and caveats: Carriers of CMV and the relevant HLA type were discriminated by public TCR beta frequency. HLA-C-restricted CMV clonotypes gave the most frequent clonotype in two of eight donors.

The J segment lost 6 bases and the V segment lost 5 bases, leaving 9 bases of the junction unmatched. Per the germline V gene, CDR1 is MDHEN and CDR2 is SYDVKM. The CDR3 contains 14 residues. MiXCR, run by TCRdb on the reads, gives a single entry per CDR3 protein. The sample shows 90,000 to 110,000 distinct CDR3 sequences, under 30% of them seen only once. This clonotype was seen only a few times. The antigen remains undetermined. This receptor was obtained from a human donor in good health (CMV status not recorded). Some clones in this sample may be carry-over from other donors' samples. V is TRBV28 and J is TRBJ1-2; TRBD1 matches 7 bases. The sample consisted of CD8+ T cells from cultured PBMCs, taken from culture after CMV antigen stimulation. CDR3 sequence (DNA): TGTGCCAGCAGTCCGAACCCGGGACAGCATGGCTACACCTTC. Encoded protein: CASSPNPGQHGYTF.